The rows below give T cell receptor beta chains drawn from one sample of a study of blood T cell repertoires in COVID-19. TCRdb's copy holds only in-frame clones and misses some; the assay was immunoSEQ multiplex PCR. The sample carries 70,000 to 85,000 clones, 70% to 90% recorded once. Sequenced: peripheral blood. The origin of the receptors is a woman of 80 years or more in a cohort sampled during active or convalescent COVID-19. Both conserved end residues are part of each CDR3. A D gene is named only where the DNA matches it firmly. A clone size is listed for some rows: how often the clone was seen (once, few, many), or a class if it is expanded.

clone_size | d_call | j_call | v_call | cdr3_aa | cdr3_nt
NA | TRBD2 | TRBJ2-7 | TRBV5-4 | CASSLDLAGVEQYF | TGTGCCAGCAGCTTGGATCTAGCGGGAGTCGAGCAGTACTTC
once | NA | TRBJ2-3 | TRBV24-1 | CATSDLQGTGRDTQYF | TGTGCCACCAGTGATTTGCAGGGGACGGGGAGAGATACGCAGTATTTT
NA | NA | TRBJ1-4 | TRBV14 | CASSPRLNEKLFF | TGTGCCAGCAGCCCGCGACTTAATGAAAAACTGTTTTTT
NA | TRBD1 | TRBJ1-2 | TRBV28 | CASSQGQSYGYTF | TGTGCCAGCAGCCAGGGACAGTCTTATGGCTACACCTTC
NA | NA | TRBJ1-4 | TRBV30 | CAWNGGLTEKLFF | TGTGCCTGGAATGGGGGACTGACTGAAAAACTGTTTTTT
NA | TRBD1 | TRBJ1-6 | TRBV24-1 | CATSVSGGGLNSPLHF | TGTGCCACCAGTGTGTCAGGGGGCGGTTTGAATTCACCCCTCCACTTT
NA | NA | TRBJ1-2 | TRBV18 | CASSLGDYGYTF | TGTGCCAGCTCGCTAGGCGACTATGGCTACACCTTC
NA | TRBD1 | TRBJ2-3 | TRBV7-9 | CASSLQGGSTQYF | TGTGCCAGCAGCCTACAGGGGGGTAGTACGCAGTATTTT
NA | TRBD1 | TRBJ2-1 | TRBV7-7 | CASSLGTGVYNEQFF | TGTGCTAGCAGCTTGGGGACAGGGGTTTACAATGAGCAGTTCTTC
NA | NA | TRBJ1-4 | TRBV19 | CASSMGGGSEKLFF | TGTGCCAGTAGTATGGGCGGGGGTAGTGAAAAACTGTTTTTT
once | NA | TRBJ1-2 | TRBV2 | CASSEVRVANYGYTF | TGTGCCAGCAGTGAGGTCAGGGTCGCTAACTATGGCTACACCTTC
NA | NA | TRBJ2-1 | TRBV28 | CASRDTTKHDEQFF | TGTGCCAGCAGGGACACAACTAAACACGATGAGCAGTTCTTC
few | TRBD1 | TRBJ1-6 | TRBV5-1 | CASSLEGQGEGNSPLHF | TGCGCCAGCAGCTTGGAGGGACAGGGAGAGGGTAATTCACCCCTCCACTTT
NA | NA | TRBJ2-2 | TRBV4-2 | CASSQDIRREKGGELFF | TGTGCCAGCAGCCAAGATATTCGCAGGGAAAAAGGCGGGGAGCTGTTTTTT